What follows is one T cell receptor beta chain and its context. The recovered donors of Cohort 3 showed two negative PCRs, clearance, or symptom resolution. The data were obtained in a study of blood T cell repertoires in COVID-19. Across the whole study: PBMCs, B-cell-depleted T cells, or T cells were the source of the cDNA or gDNA that made up the material.

In the original processing: Amplifying reference gene primers gave estimates of nucleated cell counts. The data were produced by immunoSEQ multiplex PCR, yet TCRdb's version contains in-frame clones alone and is incomplete. D and trimming come from the DNA, and the V and J calls and clone size come from that table. This sample has some 300,000 clones, with around nine tenths found just once. V shed 0 bases and J shed 13 bases, with 10 bases lying between them. The CDR3 is 12 amino acids. From germline, CDR1 is LGHNA and CDR2 YSLEER. The gene calls are TRBV4-3 and TRBJ2-1; D is undetermined. The specimen was PBMCs or T cells enriched from blood (not recorded which). The source is a woman aged 25 to 39 who had recovered from COVID-19. CDR3 in amino acids: CASSQDFGDQFF. For the CDR3, the DNA is TGCGCCAGCAGCCAAGATTTTGGAGATCAGTTCTTC.